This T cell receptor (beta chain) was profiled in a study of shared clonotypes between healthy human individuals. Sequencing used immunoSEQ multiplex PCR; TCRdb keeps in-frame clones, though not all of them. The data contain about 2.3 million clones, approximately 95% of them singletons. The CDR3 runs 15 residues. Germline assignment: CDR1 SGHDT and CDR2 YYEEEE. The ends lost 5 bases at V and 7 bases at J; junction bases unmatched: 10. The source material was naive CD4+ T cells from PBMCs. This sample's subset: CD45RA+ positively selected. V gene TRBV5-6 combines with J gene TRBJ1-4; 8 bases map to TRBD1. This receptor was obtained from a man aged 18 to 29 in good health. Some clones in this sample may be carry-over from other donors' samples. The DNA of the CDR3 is TGTGCCAGCAGTAGTTTGCAGGGGGCGGGTGAAAAACTGTTTTTT. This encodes CASSSLQGAGEKLFF.